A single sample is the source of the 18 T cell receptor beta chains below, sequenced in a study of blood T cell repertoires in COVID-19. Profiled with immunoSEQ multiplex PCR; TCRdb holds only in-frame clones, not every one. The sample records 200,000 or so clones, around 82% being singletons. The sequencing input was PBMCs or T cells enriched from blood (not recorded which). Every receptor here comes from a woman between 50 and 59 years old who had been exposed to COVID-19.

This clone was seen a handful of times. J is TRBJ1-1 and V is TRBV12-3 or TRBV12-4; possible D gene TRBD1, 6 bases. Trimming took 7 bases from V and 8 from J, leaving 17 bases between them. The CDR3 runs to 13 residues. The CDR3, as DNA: TGTGCCAGCACCTTCACAGGGTTAAGGGAAGCTTTCTTT. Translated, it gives CASTFTGLREAFF.

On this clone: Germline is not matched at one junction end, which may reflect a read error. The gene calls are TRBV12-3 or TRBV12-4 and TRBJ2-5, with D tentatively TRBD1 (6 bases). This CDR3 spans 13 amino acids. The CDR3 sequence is CASSERAGTSLNF. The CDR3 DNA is TGTGCCAGCAGCGAACGAGCCGGGACAAGTCTGAACTTC.

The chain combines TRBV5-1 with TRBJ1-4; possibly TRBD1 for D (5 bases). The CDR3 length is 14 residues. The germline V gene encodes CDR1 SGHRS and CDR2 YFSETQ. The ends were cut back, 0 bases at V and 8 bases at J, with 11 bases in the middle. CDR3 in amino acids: CASSLEGMEEKLFF. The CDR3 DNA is TGCGCCAGCAGCTTGGAGGGGATGGAGGAAAAACTGTTTTTT.

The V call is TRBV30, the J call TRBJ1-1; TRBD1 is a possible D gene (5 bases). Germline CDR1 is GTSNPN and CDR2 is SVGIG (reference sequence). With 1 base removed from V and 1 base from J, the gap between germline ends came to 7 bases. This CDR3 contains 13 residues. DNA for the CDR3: TGTGCCTGGAGTGCAGGGTCGAACACTGAAGCTTTCTTT. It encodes CAWSAGSNTEAFF.

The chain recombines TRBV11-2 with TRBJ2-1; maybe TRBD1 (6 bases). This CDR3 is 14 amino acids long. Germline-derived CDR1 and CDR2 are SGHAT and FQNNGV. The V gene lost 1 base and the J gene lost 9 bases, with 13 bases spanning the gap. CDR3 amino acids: CASSLGTEDREQFF. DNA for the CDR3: TGTGCCAGCAGCTTAGGGACAGAGGATCGTGAGCAGTTCTTC.

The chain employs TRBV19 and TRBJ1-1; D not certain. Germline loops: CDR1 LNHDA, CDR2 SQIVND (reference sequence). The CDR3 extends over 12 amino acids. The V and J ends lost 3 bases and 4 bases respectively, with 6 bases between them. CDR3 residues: CASSMRVTEAFF. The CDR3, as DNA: TGTGCCAGTAGTATGAGGGTCACTGAAGCTTTCTTT.

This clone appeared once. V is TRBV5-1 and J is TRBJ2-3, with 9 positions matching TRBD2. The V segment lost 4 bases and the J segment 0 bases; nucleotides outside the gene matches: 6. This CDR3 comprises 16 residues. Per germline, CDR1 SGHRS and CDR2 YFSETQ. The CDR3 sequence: CASSTASGVSTDTQYF. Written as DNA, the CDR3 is TGCGCCAGCAGCACTGCTAGCGGGGTTAGCACAGATACGCAGTATTTT.

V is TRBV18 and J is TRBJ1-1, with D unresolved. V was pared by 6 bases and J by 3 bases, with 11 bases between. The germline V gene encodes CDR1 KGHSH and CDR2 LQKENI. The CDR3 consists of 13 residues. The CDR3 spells CASSRRQDTEAFF. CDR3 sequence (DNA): TGTGCCAGCTCGCGTCGTCAGGACACTGAAGCTTTCTTT.

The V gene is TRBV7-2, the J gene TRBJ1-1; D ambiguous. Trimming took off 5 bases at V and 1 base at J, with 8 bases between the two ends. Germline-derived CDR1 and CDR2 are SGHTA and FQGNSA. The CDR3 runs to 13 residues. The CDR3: CASSPAGNTEAFF. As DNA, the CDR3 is TGTGCCAGCAGCCCGGCAGGGAACACTGAAGCTTTCTTT.

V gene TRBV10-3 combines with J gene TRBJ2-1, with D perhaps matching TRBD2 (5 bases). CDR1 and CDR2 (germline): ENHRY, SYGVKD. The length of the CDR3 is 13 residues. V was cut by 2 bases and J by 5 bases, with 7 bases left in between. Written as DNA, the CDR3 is TGTGCCATCAGTGAGAACGGGAACAATGAGCAGTTCTTC. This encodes CAISENGNNEQFF.

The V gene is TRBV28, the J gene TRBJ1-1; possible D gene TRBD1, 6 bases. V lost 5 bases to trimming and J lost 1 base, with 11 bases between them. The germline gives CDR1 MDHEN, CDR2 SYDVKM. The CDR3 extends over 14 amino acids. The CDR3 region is CASSPQDRNTEAFF. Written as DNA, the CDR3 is TGTGCCAGCAGTCCCCAGGACAGGAACACTGAAGCTTTCTTT.

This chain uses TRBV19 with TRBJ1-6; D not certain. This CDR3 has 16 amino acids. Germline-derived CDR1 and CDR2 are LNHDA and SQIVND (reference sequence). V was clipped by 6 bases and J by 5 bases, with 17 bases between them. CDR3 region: CASSDRRLEDNSPLHF. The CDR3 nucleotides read TGTGCCAGTAGCGACCGACGACTTGAGGATAATTCACCCCTCCACTTT.

The CDR3 nucleotides are TGTGCCTGGAGTGGCACAGATAATTCACCCCTCCACTTT. This codes for CAWSGTDNSPLHF. This sequence joins TRBV30 and TRBJ1-6, with unresolved D. The ends were cut back, 1 base at V and 5 bases at J, with 6 bases in the middle. Germline V CDR1 and CDR2: GTSNPN, SVGIG (reference sequence). The CDR3 has 13 amino acids.

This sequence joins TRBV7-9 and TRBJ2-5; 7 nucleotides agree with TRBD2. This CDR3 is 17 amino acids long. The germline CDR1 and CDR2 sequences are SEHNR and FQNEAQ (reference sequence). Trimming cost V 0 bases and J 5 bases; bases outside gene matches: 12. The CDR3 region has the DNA TGTGCCAGCAGCTTAGCGCTCTGGGAGGGAGGGGATGAGACCCAGTACTTC. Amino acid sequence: CASSLALWEGGDETQYF.

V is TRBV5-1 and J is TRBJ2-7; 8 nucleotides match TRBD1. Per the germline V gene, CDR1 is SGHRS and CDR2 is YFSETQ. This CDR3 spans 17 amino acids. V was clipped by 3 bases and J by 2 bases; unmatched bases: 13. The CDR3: CASSSRPTGTGTYEQYF. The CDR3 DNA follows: TGCGCCAGCAGCTCTCGACCTACCGGGACAGGAACCTACGAGCAGTACTTC. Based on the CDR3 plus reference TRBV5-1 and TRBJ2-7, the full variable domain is KAGVTQTPRYLIKTRGQQVTLSCSPISGHRSVSWYQQTPGQGLQFLFEYFSETQRNKGNFPGRFSGRQFSNSRSEMNVSTLELGDSALYLCASSSRPTGTGTYEQYFGPGTRLTVT.

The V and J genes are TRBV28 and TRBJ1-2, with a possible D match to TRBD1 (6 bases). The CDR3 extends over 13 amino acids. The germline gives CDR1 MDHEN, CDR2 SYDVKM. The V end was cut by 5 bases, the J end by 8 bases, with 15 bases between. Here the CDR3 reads CASSAPDSRGYTF. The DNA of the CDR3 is TGTGCCAGCAGTGCCCCGGACAGTAGGGGCTACACCTTC.

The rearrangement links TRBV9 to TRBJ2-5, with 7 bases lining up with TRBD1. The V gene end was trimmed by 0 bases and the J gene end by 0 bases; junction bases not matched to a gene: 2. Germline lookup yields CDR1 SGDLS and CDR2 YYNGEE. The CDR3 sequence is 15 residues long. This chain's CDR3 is CASSVGGQYQETQYF. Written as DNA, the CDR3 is TGTGCCAGCAGCGTAGGGGGACAGTACCAAGAGACCCAGTACTTC.

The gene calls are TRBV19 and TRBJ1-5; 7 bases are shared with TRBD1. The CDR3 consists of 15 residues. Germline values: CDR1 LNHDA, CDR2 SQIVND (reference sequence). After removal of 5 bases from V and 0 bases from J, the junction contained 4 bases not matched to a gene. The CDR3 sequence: CASSDRAYSNQPQHF. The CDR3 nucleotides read TGTGCCAGTAGTGACAGGGCGTATAGCAATCAGCCCCAGCATTTT.